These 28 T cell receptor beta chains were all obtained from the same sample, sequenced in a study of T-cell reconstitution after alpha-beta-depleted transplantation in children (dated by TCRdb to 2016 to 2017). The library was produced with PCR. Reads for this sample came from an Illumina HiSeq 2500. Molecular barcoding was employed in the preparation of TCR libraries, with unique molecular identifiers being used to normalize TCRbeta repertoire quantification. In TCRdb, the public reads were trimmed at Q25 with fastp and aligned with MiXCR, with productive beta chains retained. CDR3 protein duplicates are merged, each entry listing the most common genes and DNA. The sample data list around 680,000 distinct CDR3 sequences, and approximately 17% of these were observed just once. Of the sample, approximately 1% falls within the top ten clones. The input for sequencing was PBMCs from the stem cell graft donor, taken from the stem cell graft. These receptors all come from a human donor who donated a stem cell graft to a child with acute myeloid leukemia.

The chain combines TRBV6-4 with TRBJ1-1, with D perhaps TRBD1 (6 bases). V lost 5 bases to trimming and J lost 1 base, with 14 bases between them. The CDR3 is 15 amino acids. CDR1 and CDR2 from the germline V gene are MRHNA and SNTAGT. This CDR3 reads CASSPNSQGNTEAFF. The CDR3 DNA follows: TGTGCCAGCAGTCCCAATTCACAGGGGAACACTGAAGCTTTCTTT.

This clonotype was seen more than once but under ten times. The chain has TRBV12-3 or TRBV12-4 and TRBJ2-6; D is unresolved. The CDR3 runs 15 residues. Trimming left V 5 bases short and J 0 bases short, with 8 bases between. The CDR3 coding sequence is TGTGCCAGCAGTAAGACTCGCTCTGGGGCCAACGTCCTGACTTTC. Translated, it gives CASSKTRSGANVLTF.

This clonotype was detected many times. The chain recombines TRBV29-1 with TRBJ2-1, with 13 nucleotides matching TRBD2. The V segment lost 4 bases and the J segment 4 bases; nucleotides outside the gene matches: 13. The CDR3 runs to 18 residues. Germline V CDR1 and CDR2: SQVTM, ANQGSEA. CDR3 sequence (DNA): TGCAGCGTTGCTAGTCTCGGGCGGACTAGCGGGGGATACAATGAGCAGTTCTTC. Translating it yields CSVASLGRTSGGYNEQFF.

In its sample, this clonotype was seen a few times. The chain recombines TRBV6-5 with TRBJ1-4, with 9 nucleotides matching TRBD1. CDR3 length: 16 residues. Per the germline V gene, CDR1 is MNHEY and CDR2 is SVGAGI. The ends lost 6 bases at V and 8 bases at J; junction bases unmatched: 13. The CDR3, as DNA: TGTGCCAGCAGCCCCGCTGGGACAGGGCCCGAAGAAAAACTGTTTTTT. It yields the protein CASSPAGTGPEEKLFF.

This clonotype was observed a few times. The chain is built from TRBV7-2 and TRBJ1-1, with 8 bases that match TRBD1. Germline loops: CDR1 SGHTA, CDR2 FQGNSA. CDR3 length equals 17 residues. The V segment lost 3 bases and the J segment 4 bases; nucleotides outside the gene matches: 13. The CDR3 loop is CASSLFNQGALGTEAFF. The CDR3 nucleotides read TGTGCCAGCAGCTTGTTCAACCAGGGGGCTTTAGGCACTGAAGCTTTCTTT.

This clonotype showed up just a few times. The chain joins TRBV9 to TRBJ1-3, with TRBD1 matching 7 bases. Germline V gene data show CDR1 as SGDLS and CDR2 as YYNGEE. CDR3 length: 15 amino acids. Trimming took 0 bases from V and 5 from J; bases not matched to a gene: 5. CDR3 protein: CASSVGDRARNTIYF. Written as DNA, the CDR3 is TGTGCCAGCAGCGTAGGCGACAGGGCAAGAAACACCATATATTTT.

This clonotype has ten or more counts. CDR3 amino acids: CASSPSGTPSSYEQYV. The CDR3 nucleotides read TGTGCCAGCAGCCCGTCCGGGACTCCGAGCTCCTACGAGCAGTACGTC. This chain connects TRBV5-6 to TRBJ2-7; D might be TRBD2 (6 bases). Germline lookup yields CDR1 SGHDT and CDR2 YYEEEE. The CDR3 extends over 16 amino acids. V lost 4 bases to trimming and J lost 0 bases, with 17 bases between them.

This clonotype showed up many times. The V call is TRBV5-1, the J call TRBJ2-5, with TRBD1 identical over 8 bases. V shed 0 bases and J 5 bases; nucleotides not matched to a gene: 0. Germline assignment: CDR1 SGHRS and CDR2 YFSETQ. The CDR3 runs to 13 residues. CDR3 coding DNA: TGCGCCAGCAGCTTGGGACAGGGGGAGACCCAGTACTTC. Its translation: CASSLGQGETQYF.

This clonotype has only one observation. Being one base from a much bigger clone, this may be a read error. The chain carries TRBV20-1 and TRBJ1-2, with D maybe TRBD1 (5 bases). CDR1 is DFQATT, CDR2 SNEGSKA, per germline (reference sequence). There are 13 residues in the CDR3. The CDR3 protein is CSANPPRGYGCTF. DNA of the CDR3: TGCAGTGCTAACCCGCCAAGGGGCTATGGCTGCACCTTC.

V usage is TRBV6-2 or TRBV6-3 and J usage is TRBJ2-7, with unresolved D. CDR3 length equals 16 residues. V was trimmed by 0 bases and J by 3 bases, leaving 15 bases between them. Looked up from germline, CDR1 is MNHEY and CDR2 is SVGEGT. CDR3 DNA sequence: TGTGCCAGCAGTTACTCCACCCCCGCGGTGAGCTACGAGCAGTACTTC. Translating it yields CASSYSTPAVSYEQYF.

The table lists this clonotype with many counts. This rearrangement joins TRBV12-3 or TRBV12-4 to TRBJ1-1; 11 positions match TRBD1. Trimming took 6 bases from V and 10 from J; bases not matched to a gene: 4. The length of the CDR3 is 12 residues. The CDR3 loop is CASRPDRGPAFF. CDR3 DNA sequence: TGTGCCAGCAGGCCGGACAGGGGGCCAGCTTTCTTT.

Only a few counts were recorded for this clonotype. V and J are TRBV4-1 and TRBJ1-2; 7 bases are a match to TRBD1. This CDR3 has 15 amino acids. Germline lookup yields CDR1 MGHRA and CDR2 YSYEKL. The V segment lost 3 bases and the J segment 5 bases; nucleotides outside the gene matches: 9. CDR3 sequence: CASSQLWGQSYGYTF. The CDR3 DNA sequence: TGCGCCAGCAGCCAGCTATGGGGACAGAGTTATGGCTACACCTTC.

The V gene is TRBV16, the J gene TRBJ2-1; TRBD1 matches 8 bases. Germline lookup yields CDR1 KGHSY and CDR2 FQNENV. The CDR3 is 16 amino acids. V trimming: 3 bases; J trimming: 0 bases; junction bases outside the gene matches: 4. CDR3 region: CASSQPGQGSYNEQFF. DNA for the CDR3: TGTGCCAGCAGCCAGCCTGGACAGGGCTCCTACAATGAGCAGTTCTTC. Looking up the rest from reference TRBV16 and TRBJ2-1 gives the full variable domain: GEEVAQTPKHLVRGEGQKAKLYCAPIKGHSYVFWYQQVLKNEFKFLISFQNENVFDETGMPKERFSAKCLPNSPCSLEIQATKLEDSAVYFCASSQPGQGSYNEQFFGPGTRLTVL.

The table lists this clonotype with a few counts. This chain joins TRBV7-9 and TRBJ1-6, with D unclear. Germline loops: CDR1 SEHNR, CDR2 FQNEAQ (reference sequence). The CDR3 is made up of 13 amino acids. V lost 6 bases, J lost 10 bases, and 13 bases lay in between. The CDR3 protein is CASSQDGRSPLHF. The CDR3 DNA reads TGTGCCAGCAGTCAGGACGGCCGGTCACCCCTCCACTTT. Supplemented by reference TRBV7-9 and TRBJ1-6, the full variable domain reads DTGVSQNPRHKITKRGQNVTFRCDPISEHNRLYWYRQTLGQGPEFLTYFQNEAQLEKSRLLSDRFSAERPKGSFSTLEIQRTEQGDSAMYLCASSQDGRSPLHFGNGTRLTVT.

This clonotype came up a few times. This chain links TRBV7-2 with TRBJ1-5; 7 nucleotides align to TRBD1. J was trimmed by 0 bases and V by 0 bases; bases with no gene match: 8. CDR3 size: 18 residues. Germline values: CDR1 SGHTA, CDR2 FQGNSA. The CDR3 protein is CASSLAPGQTYSNQPQHF. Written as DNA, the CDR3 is TGTGCCAGCAGCTTAGCACCGGGACAGACATATAGCAATCAGCCCCAGCATTTT.

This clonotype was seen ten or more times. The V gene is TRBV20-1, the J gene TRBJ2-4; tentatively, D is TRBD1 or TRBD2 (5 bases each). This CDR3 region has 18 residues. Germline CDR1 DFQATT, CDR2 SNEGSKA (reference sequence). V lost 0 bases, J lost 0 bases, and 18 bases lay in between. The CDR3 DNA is TGCAGTGCTAGAGATAGGCCGGGGCAGCGATTAGCCAAAAACATTCAGTACTTC. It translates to CSARDRPGQRLAKNIQYF.

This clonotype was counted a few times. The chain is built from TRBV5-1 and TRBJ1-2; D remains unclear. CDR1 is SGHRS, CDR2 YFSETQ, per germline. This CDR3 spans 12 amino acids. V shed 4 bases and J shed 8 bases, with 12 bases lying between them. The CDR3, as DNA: TGCGCCAGCAGCGTCGACGGAGCAGGCTACACCTTC. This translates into CASSVDGAGYTF.

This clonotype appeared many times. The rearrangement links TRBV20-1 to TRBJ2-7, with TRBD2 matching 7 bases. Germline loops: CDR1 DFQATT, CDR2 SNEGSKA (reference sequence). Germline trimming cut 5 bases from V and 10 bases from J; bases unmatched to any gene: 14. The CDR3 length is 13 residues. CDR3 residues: CSAVRGSLLHQYV. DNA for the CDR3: TGCAGTGCTGTGCGGGGGAGCCTCCTCCATCAGTACGTC.

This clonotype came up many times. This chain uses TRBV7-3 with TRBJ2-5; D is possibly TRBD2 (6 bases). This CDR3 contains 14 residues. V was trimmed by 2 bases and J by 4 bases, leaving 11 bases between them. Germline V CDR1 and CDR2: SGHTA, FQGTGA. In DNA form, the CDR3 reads TGTGCCAGCAGCTTATCCAGCGGGCGAGAGACCCAGTACTTC. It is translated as CASSLSSGRETQYF.

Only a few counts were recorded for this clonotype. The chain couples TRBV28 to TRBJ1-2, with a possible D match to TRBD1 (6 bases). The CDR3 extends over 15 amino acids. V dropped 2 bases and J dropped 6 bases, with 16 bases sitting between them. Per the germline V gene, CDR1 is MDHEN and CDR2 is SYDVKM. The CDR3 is CASSLPGGELDGYTF. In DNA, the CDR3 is TGTGCCAGCAGTTTACCGGGGGGCGAACTTGATGGCTACACCTTC.

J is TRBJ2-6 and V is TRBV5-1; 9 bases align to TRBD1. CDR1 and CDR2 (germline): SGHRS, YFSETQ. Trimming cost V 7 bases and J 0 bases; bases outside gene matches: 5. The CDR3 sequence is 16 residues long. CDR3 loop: CASEGQGPSGANVLTF. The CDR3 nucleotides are TGCGCCAGCGAAGGACAGGGGCCCTCTGGGGCCAACGTCCTGACTTTC.

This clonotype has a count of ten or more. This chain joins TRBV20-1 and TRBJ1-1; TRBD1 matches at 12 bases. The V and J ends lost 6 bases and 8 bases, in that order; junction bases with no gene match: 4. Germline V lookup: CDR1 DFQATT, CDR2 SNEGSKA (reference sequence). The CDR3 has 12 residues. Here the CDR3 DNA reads TGCAGTGCAAGGGACAGGGGGCCCGAAGCTTTCTTT. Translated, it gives CSARDRGPEAFF.

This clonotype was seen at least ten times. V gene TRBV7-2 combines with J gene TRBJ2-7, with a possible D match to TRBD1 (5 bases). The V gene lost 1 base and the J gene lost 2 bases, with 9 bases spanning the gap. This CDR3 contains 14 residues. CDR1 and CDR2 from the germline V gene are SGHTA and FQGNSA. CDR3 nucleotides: TGTGCCAGCAGCTTAGGGGGCAGGGCCTACGAGCAGTACTTC. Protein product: CASSLGGRAYEQYF. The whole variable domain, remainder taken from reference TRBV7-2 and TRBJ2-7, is GAGVSQSPSNKVTEKGKDVELRCDPISGHTALYWYRQSLGQGLEFLIYFQGNSAPDKSGLPSDRFSAERTGGSVSTLTIQRTQQEDSAVYLCASSLGGRAYEQYFGPGTRLTVT.

The CDR3 DNA reads TGTGCCAGCACCCAACGGGACTATCCGAACACCGGGGAGCTGTTTTTT. Encoded protein: CASTQRDYPNTGELFF. The gene calls are TRBV27 and TRBJ2-2, with 7 bases identical to TRBD2. Germline V CDR1 and CDR2: MNHEY, SMNVEV (reference sequence). The CDR3 has 16 amino acids. The trim removed 7 bases at V and 0 bases at J, leaving 8 bases unmatched.

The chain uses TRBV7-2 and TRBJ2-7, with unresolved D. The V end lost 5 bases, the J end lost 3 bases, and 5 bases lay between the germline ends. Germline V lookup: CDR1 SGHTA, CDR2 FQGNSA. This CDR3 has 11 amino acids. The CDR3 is CASSGRYEQYF. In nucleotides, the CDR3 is TGTGCCAGCAGCGGACGCTACGAGCAGTACTTC. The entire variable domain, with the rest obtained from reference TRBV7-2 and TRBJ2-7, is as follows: GAGVSQSPSNKVTEKGKDVELRCDPISGHTALYWYRQSLGQGLEFLIYFQGNSAPDKSGLPSDRFSAERTGGSVSTLTIQRTQQEDSAVYLCASSGRYEQYFGPGTRLTVT.

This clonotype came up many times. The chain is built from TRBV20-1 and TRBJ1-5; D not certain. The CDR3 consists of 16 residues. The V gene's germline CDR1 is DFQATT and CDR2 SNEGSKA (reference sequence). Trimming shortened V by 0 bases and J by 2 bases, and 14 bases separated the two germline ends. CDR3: CSARDLSPLGNQPQHF. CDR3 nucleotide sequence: TGCAGTGCTAGAGATCTCAGCCCTTTGGGCAATCAGCCCCAGCATTTT.

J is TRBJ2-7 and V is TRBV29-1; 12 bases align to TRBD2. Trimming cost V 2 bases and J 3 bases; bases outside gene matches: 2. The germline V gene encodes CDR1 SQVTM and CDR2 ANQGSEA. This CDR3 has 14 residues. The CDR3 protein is CSVETSGGCYEQYV. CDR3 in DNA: TGCAGCGTTGAAACTAGCGGGGGGTGCTACGAGCAGTACGTC.

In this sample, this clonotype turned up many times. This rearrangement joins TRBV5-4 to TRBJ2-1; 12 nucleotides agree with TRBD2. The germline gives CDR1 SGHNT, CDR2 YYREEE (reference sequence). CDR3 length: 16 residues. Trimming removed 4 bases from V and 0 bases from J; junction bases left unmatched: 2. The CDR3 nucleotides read TGTGCCAGCAGCGCGACTAGCGGGAGCTCCTACAATGAGCAGTTCTTC. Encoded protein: CASSATSGSSYNEQFF. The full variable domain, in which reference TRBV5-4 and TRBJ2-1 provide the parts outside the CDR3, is ETGVTQSPTHLIKTRGQQVTLRCSSQSGHNTVSWYQQALGQGPQFIFQYYREEENGRGNFPPRFSGLQFPNYSSELNVNALELDDSALYLCASSATSGSSYNEQFFGPGTRLTVL.